This TCR beta chain appears in the sequencing data of a study of T cells in localized non-small cell lung cancer. Study-level points and caveats: Turning up in adjacent lung were a median roughly 50 of the top 100 tumor clones. Uninvolved nearby lung showed the greatest T cell clonality, exceeding that found in tumor. Longer overall survival was linked to higher blood T cell density.

To note about this clone: As yet, its antigen is unknown.

Only in-frame clones appear in the TCRdb table, and some are missing; sequencing was by immunoSEQ multiplex PCR. The sample has 30,000 to 45,000 clones; about 86% are singletons. CDR1 is SGHRS, CDR2 YFSETQ, per germline. Trimming pared 0 bases from V and 2 bases from J, leaving 11 bases between. The CDR3 contains 15 residues. V is TRBV5-1 and J is TRBJ1-2, with D possibly being TRBD1 (6 bases). The source material was peripheral blood mononuclear cells, sampled before any cancer treatment. This sequence originates from a male donor aged 60 or older with stage II lung adenocarcinoma. The CDR3 DNA is TGCGCCAGCAGCTTGGCCCCCGACAGGAACTATGGCTACACCTTC. It encodes CASSLAPDRNYGYTF.